The sequence of this T cell receptor beta chain was determined in a study of blood T cell repertoires in COVID-19. Across the whole study: COVID-19 samples collected from the United States, Italy and Spain covered acute and convalescent phases.

This CDR3 is 13 amino acids long. Germline V gene data show CDR1 as MNHEY and CDR2 as SVGAGI. The ends were cut back, 2 bases at V and 7 bases at J, with 9 bases in the middle. Original handling: Estimates of nucleated cell counts were drawn from the amplification of reference gene primers. The table came from immunoSEQ multiplex PCR; TCRdb's copy has only in-frame clones and leaves some out. That table is the source of V, J and clone size, and D and trimming were worked out from the DNA. The table shows roughly 100,000 clones, with approximately 84% occurring only once. The chain uses TRBV6-5 and TRBJ1-5; a possible D gene is TRBD1 (5 bases). The sequencing input was peripheral blood. This sequence originates from a man between 65 and 79 years old with acute or convalescent COVID-19. The chain's CDR3 is CASSYDSRQPQHF. Here the CDR3 DNA reads TGTGCCAGCAGTTACGACAGTAGGCAGCCCCAGCATTTT.